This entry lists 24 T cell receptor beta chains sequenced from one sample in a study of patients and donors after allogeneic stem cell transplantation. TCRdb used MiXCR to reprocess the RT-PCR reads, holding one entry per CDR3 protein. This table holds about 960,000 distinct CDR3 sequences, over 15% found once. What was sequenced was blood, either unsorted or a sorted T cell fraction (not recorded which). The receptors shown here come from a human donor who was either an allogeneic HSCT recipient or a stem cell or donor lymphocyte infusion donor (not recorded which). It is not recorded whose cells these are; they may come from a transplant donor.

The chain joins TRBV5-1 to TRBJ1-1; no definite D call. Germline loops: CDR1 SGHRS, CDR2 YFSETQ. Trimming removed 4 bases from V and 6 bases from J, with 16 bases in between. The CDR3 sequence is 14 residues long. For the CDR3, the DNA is TGCGCCAGCAGCCCACCCTATACCGATTCTGAAGCTTTCTTT. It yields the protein CASSPPYTDSEAFF. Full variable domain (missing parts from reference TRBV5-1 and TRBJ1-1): KAGVTQTPRYLIKTRGQQVTLSCSPISGHRSVSWYQQTPGQGLQFLFEYFSETQRNKGNFPGRFSGRQFSNSRSEMNVSTLELGDSALYLCASSPPYTDSEAFFGQGTRLTVV.

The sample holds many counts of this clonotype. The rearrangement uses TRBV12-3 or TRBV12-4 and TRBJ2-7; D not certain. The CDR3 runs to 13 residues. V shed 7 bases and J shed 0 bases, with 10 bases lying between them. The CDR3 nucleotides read TGTGCCAGCAAAGACCGCGCCTCCTACGAGCAGTACTTC. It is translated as CASKDRASYEQYF.

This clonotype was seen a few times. The CDR3 DNA sequence: TGTGCCAGCAGTGATGGGACAGGACAACATGAGACCCAGTACTTC. Amino acids: CASSDGTGQHETQYF. The chain employs TRBV12-3 or TRBV12-4 and TRBJ2-5; TRBD1 agrees at 8 bases. This CDR3 has 15 amino acids. V trimming: 5 bases; J trimming: 5 bases; junction bases outside the gene matches: 10.

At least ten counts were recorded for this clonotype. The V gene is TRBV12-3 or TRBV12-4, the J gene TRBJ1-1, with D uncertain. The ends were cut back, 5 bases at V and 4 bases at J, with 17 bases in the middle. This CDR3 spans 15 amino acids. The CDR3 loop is CASSGELGVVTEAFF. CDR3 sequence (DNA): TGTGCCAGCAGTGGAGAGCTTGGGGTCGTCACTGAAGCTTTCTTT.

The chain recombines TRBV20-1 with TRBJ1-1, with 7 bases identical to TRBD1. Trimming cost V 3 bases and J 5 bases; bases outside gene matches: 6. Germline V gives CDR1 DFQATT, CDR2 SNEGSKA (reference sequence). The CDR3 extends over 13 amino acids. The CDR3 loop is CSASRDSATEAFF. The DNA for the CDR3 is TGCAGTGCTAGCCGGGACAGCGCAACTGAAGCTTTCTTT.

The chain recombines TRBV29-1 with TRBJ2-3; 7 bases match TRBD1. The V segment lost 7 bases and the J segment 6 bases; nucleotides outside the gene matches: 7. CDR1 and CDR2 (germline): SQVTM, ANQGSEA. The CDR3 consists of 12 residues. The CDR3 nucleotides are TGCAGCGGGCTGACAGGGAAGGATACGCAGTATTTT. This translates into CSGLTGKDTQYF.

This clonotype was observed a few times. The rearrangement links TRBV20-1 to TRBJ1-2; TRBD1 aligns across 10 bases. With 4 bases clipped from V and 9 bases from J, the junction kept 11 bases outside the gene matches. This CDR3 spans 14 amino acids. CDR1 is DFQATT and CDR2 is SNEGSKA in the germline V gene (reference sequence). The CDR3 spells CSATRDRGSESYTF. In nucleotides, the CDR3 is TGCAGTGCTACTCGGGACAGGGGATCAGAGAGCTACACCTTC.

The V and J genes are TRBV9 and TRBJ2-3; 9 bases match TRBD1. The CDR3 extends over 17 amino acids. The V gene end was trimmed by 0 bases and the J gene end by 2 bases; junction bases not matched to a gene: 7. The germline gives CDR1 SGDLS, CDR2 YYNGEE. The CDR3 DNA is TGTGCCAGCAGCGTAGGGACAGGGGATCTATTCACAGATACGCAGTATTTT. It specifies CASSVGTGDLFTDTQYF.

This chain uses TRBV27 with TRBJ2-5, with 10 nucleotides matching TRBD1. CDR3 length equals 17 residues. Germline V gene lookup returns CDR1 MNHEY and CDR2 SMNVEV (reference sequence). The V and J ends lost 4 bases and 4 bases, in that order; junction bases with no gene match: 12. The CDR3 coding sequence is TGTGCCAGCAGTTCCTTCCCACCGGGACAGGGGAGAGAGACCCAGTACTTC. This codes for CASSSFPPGQGRETQYF.

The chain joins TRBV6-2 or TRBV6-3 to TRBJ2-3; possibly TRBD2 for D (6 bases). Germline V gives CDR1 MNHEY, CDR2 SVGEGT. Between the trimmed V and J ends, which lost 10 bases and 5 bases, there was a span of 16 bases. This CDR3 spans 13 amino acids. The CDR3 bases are TGTGCCACCTCATTAAGGGGAGGAGATACGCAGTATTTT. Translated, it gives CATSLRGGDTQYF.

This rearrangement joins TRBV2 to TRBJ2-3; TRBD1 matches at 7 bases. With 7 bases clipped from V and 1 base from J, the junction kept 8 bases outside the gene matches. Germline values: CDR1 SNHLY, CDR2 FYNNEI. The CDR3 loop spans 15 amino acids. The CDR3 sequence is CASTETGIGTDTQYF. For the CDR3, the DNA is TGTGCCAGCACCGAGACAGGGATTGGCACAGATACGCAGTATTTT.

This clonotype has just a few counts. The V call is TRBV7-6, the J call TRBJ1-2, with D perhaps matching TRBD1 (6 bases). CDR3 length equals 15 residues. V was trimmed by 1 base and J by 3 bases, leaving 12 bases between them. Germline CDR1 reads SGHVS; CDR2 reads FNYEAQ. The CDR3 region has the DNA TGTGCCAGCAGCTTAGGGGCAGGGGCCTACTATGGCTACACCTTC. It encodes CASSLGAGAYYGYTF.

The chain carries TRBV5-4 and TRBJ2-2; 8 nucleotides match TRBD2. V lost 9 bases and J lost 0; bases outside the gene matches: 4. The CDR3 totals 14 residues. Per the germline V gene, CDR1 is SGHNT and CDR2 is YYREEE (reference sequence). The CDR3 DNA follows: TGTGCCATAGCGGGGCCCCCGAACACCGGGGAGCTGTTTTTT. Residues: CAIAGPPNTGELFF. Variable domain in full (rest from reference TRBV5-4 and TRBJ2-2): ETGVTQSPTHLIKTRGQQVTLRCSSQSGHNTVSWYQQALGQGPQFIFQYYREEENGRGNFPPRFSGLQFPNYSSELNVNALELDDSALYLCAIAGPPNTGELFFGEGSRLTVL.

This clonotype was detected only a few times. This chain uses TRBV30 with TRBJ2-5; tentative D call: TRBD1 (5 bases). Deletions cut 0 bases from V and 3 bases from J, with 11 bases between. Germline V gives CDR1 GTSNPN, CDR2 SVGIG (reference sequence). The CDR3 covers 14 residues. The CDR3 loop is CAWSVGARKETQYF. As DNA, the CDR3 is TGTGCCTGGAGTGTAGGGGCTCGAAAAGAGACCCAGTACTTC.

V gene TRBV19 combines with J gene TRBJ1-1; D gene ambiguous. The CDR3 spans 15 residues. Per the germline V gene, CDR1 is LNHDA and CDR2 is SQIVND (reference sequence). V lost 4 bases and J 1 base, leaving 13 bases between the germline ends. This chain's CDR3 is CASSSTPARNTEAFF. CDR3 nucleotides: TGTGCCAGTAGTAGCACGCCCGCGAGGAACACTGAAGCTTTCTTT.

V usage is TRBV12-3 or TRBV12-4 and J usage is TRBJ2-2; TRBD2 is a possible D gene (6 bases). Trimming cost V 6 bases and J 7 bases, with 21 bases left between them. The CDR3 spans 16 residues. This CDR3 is CASSLTGTLSVGELFF. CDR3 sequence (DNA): TGTGCCAGCAGCCTTACCGGGACTTTATCGGTCGGGGAGCTGTTTTTT.

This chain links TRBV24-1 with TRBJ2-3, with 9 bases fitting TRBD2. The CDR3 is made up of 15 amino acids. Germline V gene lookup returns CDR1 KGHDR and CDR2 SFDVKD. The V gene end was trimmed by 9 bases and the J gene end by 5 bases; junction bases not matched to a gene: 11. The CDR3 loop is CATGSSSGNVDTQYF. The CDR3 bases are TGTGCCACCGGAAGCTCTAGCGGGAATGTAGATACGCAGTATTTT.

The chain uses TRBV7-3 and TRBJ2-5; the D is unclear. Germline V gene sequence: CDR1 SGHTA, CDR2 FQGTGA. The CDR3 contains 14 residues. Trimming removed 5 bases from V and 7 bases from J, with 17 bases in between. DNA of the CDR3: TGTGCCAGCAGCCCTCGCGGTAGCAAAGGGACCCAGTACTTC. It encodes CASSPRGSKGTQYF.

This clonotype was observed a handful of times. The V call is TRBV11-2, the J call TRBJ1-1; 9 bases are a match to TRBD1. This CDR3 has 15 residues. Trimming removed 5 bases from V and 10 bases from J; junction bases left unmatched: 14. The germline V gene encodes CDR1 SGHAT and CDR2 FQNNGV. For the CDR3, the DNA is TGTGCCAGCAGCACTCTCCGGGACAGGGTCCTGGGAGCTTTCTTT. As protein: CASSTLRDRVLGAFF. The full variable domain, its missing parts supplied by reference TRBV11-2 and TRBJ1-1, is EAGVAQSPRYKIIEKRQSVAFWCNPISGHATLYWYQQILGQGPKLLIQFQNNGVVDDSQLPKDRFSAERLKGVDSTLKIQPAKLEDSAVYLCASSTLRDRVLGAFFGQGTRLTVV.

The CDR3 DNA follows: TGTGCCAGCAGTCCCCAGGGGCCCTCGACGGGAGGCTACACCTTC. It yields the protein CASSPQGPSTGGYTF. The chain uses TRBV12-3 or TRBV12-4 and TRBJ1-2; possibly TRBD1 for D (6 bases). Trimming took 5 bases from V and 8 from J, leaving 21 bases between them. CDR3 length: 15 residues.

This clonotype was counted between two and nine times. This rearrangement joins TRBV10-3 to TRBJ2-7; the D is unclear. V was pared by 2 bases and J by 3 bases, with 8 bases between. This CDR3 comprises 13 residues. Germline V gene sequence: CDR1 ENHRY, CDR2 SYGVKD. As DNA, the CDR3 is TGTGCCATCAGTGAGGACGGAGACTACGAGCAGTACTTC. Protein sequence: CAISEDGDYEQYF.

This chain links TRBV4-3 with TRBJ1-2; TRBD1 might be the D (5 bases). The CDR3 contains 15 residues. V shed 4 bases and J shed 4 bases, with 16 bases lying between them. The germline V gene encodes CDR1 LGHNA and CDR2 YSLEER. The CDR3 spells CASSRRPGGSYGYTF. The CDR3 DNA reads TGCGCCAGCAGCCGAAGACCCGGGGGGAGCTATGGCTACACCTTC.

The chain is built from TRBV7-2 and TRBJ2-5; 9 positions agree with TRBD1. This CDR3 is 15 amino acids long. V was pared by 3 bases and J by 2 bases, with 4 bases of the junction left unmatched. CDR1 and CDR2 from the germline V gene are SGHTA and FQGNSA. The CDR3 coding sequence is TGTGCCAGCAGCTTCGGGACAGGGAGGCAAGAGACCCAGTACTTC. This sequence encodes CASSFGTGRQETQYF.

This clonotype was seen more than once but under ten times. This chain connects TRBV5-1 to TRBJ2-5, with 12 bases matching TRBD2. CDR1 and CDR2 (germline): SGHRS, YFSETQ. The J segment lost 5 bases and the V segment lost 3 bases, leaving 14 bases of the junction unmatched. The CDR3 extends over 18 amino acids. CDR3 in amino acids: CASSYITRTSGIGETQYF. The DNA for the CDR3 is TGCGCCAGCAGCTATATCACTAGGACTAGCGGGATAGGCGAGACCCAGTACTTC.